The rows below give T cell receptor beta chains drawn from one sample of a study of graft-versus-host responses after intestinal transplantation. Here immunoSEQ multiplex PCR was the method, and the copy in TCRdb shows in-frame clones only, minus some. The sample contains some 45,000 clones, about 91% of which appear only once. The source was PBMCs, collected 524 days after transplant. Receptors originate from a human patient who received an intestinal transplant, so some T cells may come from the graft donor. Each CDR3 is given with its conserved first and last residue. Fields, in order: V gene, J gene, D gene, clone size, CDR3 protein, CDR3 DNA. D genes are given only for firm matches. Size is omitted from some rows. Given values are once, few, many or a class for expanded clones.

v_gene: TRBV10-3
j_gene: TRBJ2-2
d_gene: TRBD1
abundance: NA
CDR3aa: CAISFGTGANTGELFF
CDR3nt: TGTGCCATCAGTTTCGGGACAGGCGCGAACACCGGGGAGCTGTTTTTT

v_gene: TRBV5-6
j_gene: TRBJ1-1
d_gene: TRBD1
abundance: NA
CDR3aa: CASSSVGQPEAFF
CDR3nt: TGTGCCAGCAGCTCGGTGGGACAGCCTGAAGCTTTCTTT

v_gene: TRBV9
j_gene: TRBJ2-2
d_gene: TRBD2
abundance: NA
CDR3aa: CASSVASGMKTGELFF
CDR3nt: TGTGCCAGCAGCGTAGCTAGCGGGATGAAGACCGGGGAGCTGTTTTTT

v_gene: TRBV30
j_gene: TRBJ2-1
d_gene: NA
abundance: NA
CDR3aa: CAWSLGTLYNEQFF
CDR3nt: TGTGCCTGGAGTCTGGGAACCCTATACAATGAGCAGTTCTTC

v_gene: TRBV10-3
j_gene: TRBJ2-3
d_gene: TRBD2
abundance: few
CDR3aa: CAISPTGTSTDTQYF
CDR3nt: TGTGCCATCAGTCCCACCGGGACTAGTACAGATACGCAGTATTTT

v_gene: TRBV29-1
j_gene: TRBJ2-7
d_gene: TRBD1
abundance: NA
CDR3aa: CSVRTGWGLSYEQYF
CDR3nt: TGCAGCGTTCGGACAGGGTGGGGCTTAAGCTACGAGCAGTACTTC

v_gene: TRBV10-3
j_gene: TRBJ1-1
d_gene: NA
abundance: NA
CDR3aa: CAITRTSNTEAFF
CDR3nt: TGTGCCATCACCAGGACGTCGAACACTGAAGCTTTCTTT

v_gene: TRBV4-1
j_gene: TRBJ2-7
d_gene: TRBD1
abundance: NA
CDR3aa: CASSPLRTGSQFYEQYF
CDR3nt: TGCGCCAGCAGCCCACTAAGGACAGGTTCACAGTTTTACGAGCAGTACTTC

v_gene: TRBV19
j_gene: TRBJ2-7
d_gene: TRBD2
abundance: few
CDR3aa: CASSGTNSYEQYF
CDR3nt: TGTGCCAGTAGTGGGACTAACTCCTACGAGCAGTACTTC

v_gene: TRBV30
j_gene: TRBJ1-2
d_gene: NA
abundance: NA
CDR3aa: CAWSAHVSHGYTF
CDR3nt: TGTGCCTGGAGTGCACACGTTTCCCATGGCTACACCTTC

v_gene: TRBV27
j_gene: TRBJ2-3
d_gene: TRBD1
abundance: NA
CDR3aa: CASSFNRGRDTQYF
CDR3nt: TGTGCCAGCAGTTTTAACAGGGGGCGTGATACGCAGTATTTT

v_gene: TRBV7-3
j_gene: TRBJ2-1
d_gene: TRBD2
abundance: NA
CDR3aa: CASSLIRRAGVSHNEQFF
CDR3nt: TGTGCCAGCAGCTTAATCAGACGAGCGGGAGTTTCGCACAATGAGCAGTTCTTC

v_gene: TRBV14
j_gene: TRBJ2-5
d_gene: NA
abundance: once
CDR3aa: CASSTTGHLETQYF
CDR3nt: TGTGCCAGCAGTACTACGGGACACTTGGAGACCCAGTACTTC

v_gene: TRBV7-2
j_gene: TRBJ1-6
d_gene: NA
abundance: NA
CDR3aa: CASSSRGGSNNSPLHF
CDR3nt: TGTGCCAGCAGCTCCCGGGGGGGGAGCAATAATTCACCCCTCCACTTT

v_gene: TRBV9
j_gene: TRBJ1-4
d_gene: NA
abundance: NA
CDR3aa: CASSVGSGSTLDNEKLFF
CDR3nt: TGTGCCAGCAGCGTAGGGTCAGGGTCGACTCTAGATAATGAAAAACTGTTTTTT

v_gene: TRBV9
j_gene: TRBJ2-1
d_gene: NA
abundance: NA
CDR3aa: CASSAGIGRGSDNEQFF
CDR3nt: TGTGCCAGCAGCGCGGGTATTGGAAGGGGGTCAGACAATGAGCAGTTCTTC

v_gene: TRBV10-3
j_gene: TRBJ1-5
d_gene: NA
abundance: NA
CDR3aa: CAISESEYSNQPQHF
CDR3nt: TGTGCCATCAGTGAGTCGGAGTATAGCAATCAGCCCCAGCATTTT

v_gene: TRBV19
j_gene: TRBJ2-7
d_gene: NA
abundance: NA
CDR3aa: CASSPMGALDEQYF
CDR3nt: TGTGCCAGTAGTCCGATGGGGGCGCTTGACGAGCAGTACTTC

v_gene: TRBV25-1
j_gene: TRBJ2-5
d_gene: NA
abundance: NA
CDR3aa: CASKWGETQYF
CDR3nt: TGTGCCAGCAAGTGGGGAGAGACCCAGTACTTC

v_gene: TRBV19
j_gene: TRBJ2-3
d_gene: TRBD2
abundance: NA
CDR3aa: CASAAGGLTDTQYF
CDR3nt: TGTGCCAGTGCCGCGGGAGGGCTCACAGATACGCAGTATTTT

v_gene: TRBV30
j_gene: TRBJ2-3
d_gene: NA
abundance: NA
CDR3aa: CAWSSLDTDTQYF
CDR3nt: TGTGCCTGGAGTTCCTTGGACACAGATACGCAGTATTTT

v_gene: TRBV28
j_gene: TRBJ1-5
d_gene: NA
abundance: NA
CDR3aa: CASSLLGGNQPQHF
CDR3nt: TGTGCCAGCAGCCTTTTGGGGGGGAATCAGCCCCAGCATTTT

v_gene: TRBV10-3
j_gene: TRBJ1-2
d_gene: TRBD1
abundance: NA
CDR3aa: CAISESRDRTYGYTF
CDR3nt: TGTGCCATCAGTGAGTCTCGGGACAGGACCTATGGCTACACCTTC

v_gene: TRBV19
j_gene: TRBJ2-6
d_gene: TRBD1
abundance: NA
CDR3aa: CATSVRDRAISGANVLTF
CDR3nt: TGTGCCACTTCAGTAAGGGACAGGGCGATCTCTGGGGCCAACGTCCTGACTTTC

v_gene: TRBV27
j_gene: TRBJ1-5
d_gene: NA
abundance: NA
CDR3aa: CASGNIVTQHF
CDR3nt: TGTGCCAGCGGGAACATCGTGACCCAGCATTTT

v_gene: TRBV5-4
j_gene: TRBJ1-1
d_gene: NA
abundance: NA
CDR3aa: CASGHNTEAFF
CDR3nt: TGTGCCAGCGGTCACAACACTGAAGCTTTCTTT

v_gene: TRBV5-4
j_gene: TRBJ2-7
d_gene: TRBD1
abundance: NA
CDR3aa: CASSLGQGASYEQYF
CDR3nt: TGTGCCAGCAGCTTGGGACAGGGGGCTTCCTACGAGCAGTACTTC

v_gene: TRBV7-2
j_gene: TRBJ2-1
d_gene: TRBD2
abundance: NA
CDR3aa: CASSLAGTSGIDEQFF
CDR3nt: TGTGCCAGCAGCTTAGCCGGGACTAGCGGGATCGATGAGCAGTTCTTC

v_gene: TRBV9
j_gene: TRBJ2-7
d_gene: NA
abundance: NA
CDR3aa: CASSVGVAASYEQYF
CDR3nt: TGTGCCAGCAGCGTAGGGGTAGCTGCCTCCTACGAGCAGTACTTC

v_gene: TRBV6-5
j_gene: TRBJ1-5
d_gene: TRBD1
abundance: NA
CDR3aa: CASSPSRGGNQPQHF
CDR3nt: TGTGCCAGCAGTCCAAGCAGGGGGGGGAATCAGCCCCAGCATTTT

v_gene: TRBV14
j_gene: TRBJ2-5
d_gene: NA
abundance: NA
CDR3aa: CASSQGLAKGTQYF
CDR3nt: TGTGCCAGCAGCCAAGGGCTAGCTAAGGGGACCCAGTACTTC

v_gene: TRBV4-1
j_gene: TRBJ1-1
d_gene: TRBD1
abundance: NA
CDR3aa: CASSGTGVTEAFF
CDR3nt: TGCGCCAGCAGCGGGACAGGGGTTACTGAAGCTTTCTTT

v_gene: TRBV6-5
j_gene: TRBJ1-4
d_gene: NA
abundance: NA
CDR3aa: CARIPEWAGEKLFF
CDR3nt: TGTGCCAGAATCCCCGAGTGGGCTGGAGAAAAACTGTTTTTT

v_gene: TRBV4-3
j_gene: TRBJ1-6
d_gene: NA
abundance: once
CDR3aa: CASSAREVTPLHF
CDR3nt: TGCGCCAGCAGCGCGAGGGAGGTAACACCCCTCCACTTT

v_gene: TRBV5-1
j_gene: TRBJ2-5
d_gene: NA
abundance: NA
CDR3aa: CASSFRGQEQYF
CDR3nt: TGCGCCAGCAGCTTTCGGGGGCAGGAGCAGTACTTC

v_gene: TRBV4-1
j_gene: TRBJ1-2
d_gene: TRBD1
abundance: NA
CDR3aa: CASSLPDRGHFGYTF
CDR3nt: TGCGCCAGCAGCCTCCCGGACAGGGGGCATTTCGGCTACACCTTC

v_gene: TRBV28
j_gene: TRBJ2-6
d_gene: NA
abundance: NA
CDR3aa: CAACTPGANVLTF
CDR3nt: TGTGCCGCCTGCACCCCGGGGGCCAACGTCCTGACTTTC

v_gene: TRBV11-3
j_gene: TRBJ2-2
d_gene: TRBD1
abundance: NA
CDR3aa: CASSTTGTGGTGELFF
CDR3nt: TGTGCCAGCAGCACCACCGGGACAGGGGGCACCGGGGAGCTGTTTTTT

v_gene: TRBV21-1
j_gene: TRBJ1-2
d_gene: NA
abundance: NA
CDR3aa: CASSKEGRGDRGLTLNYGYTF
CDR3nt: TGTGCCAGCAGCAAAGAAGGGCGGGGTGACAGGGGGCTCACCCTTAACTATGGCTACACCTTC

v_gene: TRBV30
j_gene: TRBJ2-5
d_gene: NA
abundance: once
CDR3aa: CAWIRRDQETQYF
CDR3nt: TGTGCCTGGATCCGCAGGGACCAAGAGACCCAGTACTTC

v_gene: TRBV11-3
j_gene: TRBJ2-2
d_gene: TRBD2
abundance: NA
CDR3aa: CASSLATTSGRGNTGELFF
CDR3nt: TGTGCCAGCAGCTTAGCGACGACTAGCGGGAGGGGGAACACCGGGGAGCTGTTTTTT

v_gene: TRBV11-1
j_gene: TRBJ2-7
d_gene: NA
abundance: NA
CDR3aa: CASSLVARPYEQYF
CDR3nt: TGTGCCAGCAGCTTAGTCGCCAGACCCTACGAGCAGTACTTC

v_gene: TRBV28
j_gene: TRBJ2-7
d_gene: TRBD2
abundance: NA
CDR3aa: CASSHGGEQYF
CDR3nt: TGTGCCAGCAGTCACGGGGGGGAGCAGTACTTC

v_gene: TRBV19
j_gene: TRBJ1-1
d_gene: NA
abundance: once
CDR3aa: CATRQVPRTEAFF
CDR3nt: TGTGCTACTCGACAGGTACCACGCACTGAAGCTTTCTTT

v_gene: TRBV28
j_gene: TRBJ2-3
d_gene: NA
abundance: NA
CDR3aa: CASSLIRGWDTDTQYF
CDR3nt: TGTGCCAGCAGTCTTATCAGGGGCTGGGACACAGATACGCAGTATTTT

v_gene: TRBV6-1
j_gene: TRBJ2-7
d_gene: NA
abundance: NA
CDR3aa: CASSEASSYEQYF
CDR3nt: TGTGCCAGCAGTGAAGCTAGCTCCTACGAGCAGTACTTC

v_gene: TRBV5-5
j_gene: TRBJ1-1
d_gene: NA
abundance: NA
CDR3aa: CASSLITGRGNTEAFF
CDR3nt: TGTGCCAGCAGCTTAATTACGGGTAGGGGCAACACTGAAGCTTTCTTT

v_gene: TRBV2
j_gene: TRBJ1-5
d_gene: TRBD1
abundance: NA
CDR3aa: CASSGTGGGPQPQHF
CDR3nt: TGTGCCAGCAGTGGCACAGGGGGTGGGCCTCAGCCCCAGCATTTT

v_gene: TRBV27
j_gene: TRBJ2-7
d_gene: TRBD1
abundance: NA
CDR3aa: CASSSGGGGYEQYF
CDR3nt: TGTGCCAGCAGTTCAGGGGGTGGGGGCTACGAGCAGTACTTC

v_gene: TRBV7-8
j_gene: TRBJ1-1
d_gene: NA
abundance: NA
CDR3aa: CASSLAWGGTKSTEAFF
CDR3nt: TGTGCCAGCAGCTTAGCGTGGGGGGGTACTAAGAGTACTGAAGCTTTCTTT

v_gene: TRBV7-3
j_gene: TRBJ2-2
d_gene: TRBD2
abundance: once
CDR3aa: CASRGLAGADGELFF
CDR3nt: TGTGCCAGCAGGGGACTAGCGGGAGCCGACGGGGAGCTGTTTTTT

v_gene: TRBV4-1
j_gene: TRBJ2-7
d_gene: NA
abundance: NA
CDR3aa: CASSQDAAAGHYEQYF
CDR3nt: TGCGCCAGCAGCCAAGATGCGGCGGCAGGTCACTACGAGCAGTACTTC

v_gene: TRBV28
j_gene: TRBJ2-5
d_gene: TRBD2
abundance: NA
CDR3aa: CASSRVLIELAGETQYF
CDR3nt: TGTGCCAGCAGTCGGGTCTTAATAGAGCTAGCGGGAGAGACCCAGTACTTC

v_gene: TRBV5-1
j_gene: TRBJ2-5
d_gene: TRBD1
abundance: NA
CDR3aa: CASRSTGETQYF
CDR3nt: TGCGCCAGCAGGTCGACAGGGGAGACCCAGTACTTC